This T cell receptor beta chain was sequenced for a study of blood T cell repertoires in COVID-19. Whole-study context: Collection of acute and convalescent COVID-19 samples took place in the United States, Italy and Spain.

As handled by the study authors: Amplification of reference gene primers provided the estimated nucleated cell counts. The data were produced by immunoSEQ multiplex PCR, yet TCRdb's version contains in-frame clones alone and is incomplete. For V, J and clone size, that table is used; D and trimming come from the DNA. The table includes more than 200,000 clones, 70% to 90% detected once. Germline CDR1 and CDR2: SGHRS and YFSETQ. Trimming took 0 bases from V and 6 from J, leaving 13 bases between them. This CDR3 contains 16 residues. The sample taken for sequencing was peripheral blood. This TCR derives from a man younger than 35 with active or convalescent COVID-19. The gene calls are TRBV5-1 and TRBJ1-6; TRBD1 might be the D (5 bases). This chain's CDR3 is CASSLVGRVSNSPLHF. For the CDR3, the DNA is TGCGCCAGCAGCTTGGTGGGGCGCGTCTCTAATTCACCCCTCCACTTT.